A selection of T cell receptor beta chains follows, all from one sample in a study of regulatory T cells in long-lasting Graves disease. TCRdb called the multiplex PCR reads again in MiXCR, with one record for every CDR3 protein. The table has around 510,000 distinct CDR3 sequences, about 20% seen once. This material consisted of peripheral blood mononuclear cells (PBMCs), taken when the disease was refractory, from a patient treated with antithyroid drugs. Every receptor here comes from a female donor with Graves disease. The CDR3 runs from the conserved cysteine through the conserved F or W. D genes are given only for firm matches. Size values are once, few and many counts, or a class for expanded clones, and some rows have none.

d_call	v_call	clone_size	cdr3_length	j_call	cdr3_nt	cdr3_aa
NA	TRBV2	many	12	TRBJ2-7	TGTGCCAGCAGTGAAGGTAGGGCGGACGGTTACTTC	CASSEGRADGYF
NA	TRBV15	few	14	TRBJ2-2	TGTGCCACCAGCAGAGATATGGGGACCGGGGAGCTGTTTTTT	CATSRDMGTGELFF
NA	TRBV5-6	few	13	TRBJ1-4	TGTGCCAGCAGCCCAGGACAGTATGAAAAACTGTTTTTT	CASSPGQYEKLFF
NA	TRBV7-9	many	12	TRBJ2-5	TGTGCCAGCTTCTCCCCGCAGGGGACCCAGTACTTC	CASFSPQGTQYF
TRBD1	TRBV28	many	14	TRBJ1-5	TGTGCCAGCAGTTCGACAGGGGTGGCTCAGCCCCAGCATTTT	CASSSTGVAQPQHF
NA	TRBV7-2	NA	16	TRBJ2-7	TGTGCCAGCAGCTTAAGGTTCGGGTCAGGAATCAACGAGCAGTACTTC	CASSLRFGSGINEQYF
TRBD2	TRBV6-1	few	16	TRBJ2-5	TGTGCCAGCAGTCGGTCACTAGCGGGAGTTGCAAAGACCCAGTACTTC	CASSRSLAGVAKTQYF
TRBD2	TRBV11-2	NA	16	TRBJ2-1	TGTGCCAGCAGCTTTTTCGGGACTAGCGGGATCGATGAGCAGTTCTTC	CASSFFGTSGIDEQFF
TRBD2	TRBV10-3	NA	16	TRBJ2-5	TGTGCCATCAGTGAGGGAAGCGGGGGGATCCAAGAGACCCAGTACTTC	CAISEGSGGIQETQYF
NA	TRBV6-5	many	14	TRBJ2-7	TGTGCCAGCAGTTACTCAAAAGCGATCTACGAGCAGTACTTC	CASSYSKAIYEQYF
TRBD1	TRBV10-3	few	16	TRBJ2-7	TGTGCCATCAGTGAGGGACCGGGACAGGGGAACTACGAGCAGTACTTC	CAISEGPGQGNYEQYF
TRBD1	TRBV5-1	few	14	TRBJ2-7	TGCGCCAGCAGCCCCGCCGGACAGGTTGGAGAGCAGTACTTC	CASSPAGQVGEQYF
NA	TRBV28	many	14	TRBJ1-4	TGTGCCAGCAGTCCGGGGGCAGCGTTTGAAAAACTGTTTTTT	CASSPGAAFEKLFF
TRBD1	TRBV7-9	many	14	TRBJ2-7	TGTGCCAGCAGCTCCGGGACAGGGATCCACGAGCAGTACTTC	CASSSGTGIHEQYF
NA	TRBV18	many	14	TRBJ1-2	TGTGCCAGCTCACCACAAGAAGGCTGGAGGGGCTACACCTTC	CASSPQEGWRGYTF
TRBD2	TRBV20-1	many	15	TRBJ2-1	TGCAGTGCTAGAGTTGGGAGGACTAGCTACAATGAGCAGTTCTTC	CSARVGRTSYNEQFF
NA	TRBV20-1	NA	11	TRBJ2-7	TGCAGTGCTAGTGCACTAGGGGAGCAGTACTTC	CSASALGEQYF
NA	TRBV7-2	NA	15	TRBJ2-3	TGTGCCAGCACCCCCCGCAGTTCACACACAGATACGCAGTATTTT	CASTPRSSHTDTQYF
TRBD1	TRBV13	many	14	TRBJ1-6	TGTGCCAGCAGCCAGGACAGGGGAAATTCACCCCTCCACTTT	CASSQDRGNSPLHF
NA	TRBV20-1	NA	15	TRBJ1-1	TGCAGTGCTAGAGATTTCTGGGGAGGTCTCACTGAAGCTTTCTTT	CSARDFWGGLTEAFF
TRBD1	TRBV5-1	NA	14	TRBJ2-1	TGCGCCAGCAGCCTTGGACAGGCCTACAATGAGCAGTTCTTC	CASSLGQAYNEQFF
TRBD1	TRBV27	many	13	TRBJ1-2	TGTGCCAGCAGTGGAACAGGGGCGACTGGCTACACCTTC	CASSGTGATGYTF
TRBD2	TRBV7-2	NA	19	TRBJ2-6	TGTGCCAGCAGCTTATTCGAGGCGGGAGGCCTTCTTGGGGCCAACGTCCTGACTTTC	CASSLFEAGGLLGANVLTF
TRBD2	TRBV30	NA	14	TRBJ2-7	TGTGCCTGGAGAGCGGGAGGCCTACCCTACGAGCAGTACTTC	CAWRAGGLPYEQYF
NA	TRBV11-2	many	12	TRBJ2-7	TGTGCCAGCAGCCAGACAGTCTACGAGCAGTACTTC	CASSQTVYEQYF
NA	TRBV6-2/TRBV6-3	once	12	TRBJ2-3	TGTGCCAGCAGTCTCATGTCAGATACGCAGTATTTT	CASSLMSDTQYF
TRBD2	TRBV30	few	15	TRBJ2-3	TGTGCCTGGACCCCCGGACTAGCGGGCACAGATACGCAGTATTTT	CAWTPGLAGTDTQYF
NA	TRBV24-1	few	14	TRBJ2-7	TGTGCCACCAGTGATCCCGGAGTTTCCGAAGAGCAGTACTTC	CATSDPGVSEEQYF
TRBD1	TRBV19	few	17	TRBJ1-1	TGTGCCAGTAGTATAAGCGGGACAGGGTTCATGAACACTGAAGCTTTCTTT	CASSISGTGFMNTEAFF
TRBD2	TRBV7-9	many	16	TRBJ2-2	TGTGCCAGCAGCTTGATAGGACTAGCCTCGTCCGGGGAGCTGTTTTTT	CASSLIGLASSGELFF
TRBD1	TRBV30	many	14	TRBJ2-5	TGTGCCTGGAATCGACAGGGTGCAGCAGAGACCCAGTACTTC	CAWNRQGAAETQYF
TRBD1	TRBV19	many	17	TRBJ2-7	TGTGCCAGTAGTCCTCGATCCGGGACAGGGGCGTCGGGTGAGCAGTACTTC	CASSPRSGTGASGEQYF
NA	TRBV6-2/TRBV6-3	few	15	TRBJ2-7	TGTGCCAGCAGCCGAACCCAAGAGTCCCCTCGGGAGCAGTACTTC	CASSRTQESPREQYF
NA	TRBV2	many	14	TRBJ2-7	TGTGCCAGCAGTGAGGGGATGATTAGGGGCGAGCAGTACTTC	CASSEGMIRGEQYF
NA	TRBV6-1	many	12	TRBJ1-1	TGTGCCAGCAGCCAAGGGGGCACTGAAGCTTTCTTT	CASSQGGTEAFF
NA	TRBV30	few	12	TRBJ1-2	TGTGCCACCTCCGGGAACCACTATGGCTACACCTTC	CATSGNHYGYTF
NA	TRBV11-1	few	16	TRBJ2-5	TGTGCCAGCAGCTCCTCCCTAGGAAGCCTCCAAGAGACCCAGTACTTC	CASSSSLGSLQETQYF
NA	TRBV29-1	many	13	TRBJ2-2	TGCAGCGCCGCGGAATCACCGGGCCGGGAGCTGTTTTTT	CSAAESPGRELFF
NA	TRBV18	NA	14	TRBJ2-7	TGTGCCAGCGCCCAGGCCGGCTTAATCTACGAGCAGTACTTC	CASAQAGLIYEQYF
TRBD1	TRBV29-1	NA	14	TRBJ2-7	TGCAGCGTTGGACAGGGTTGGAGCTCACGGGAGCAGTACTTC	CSVGQGWSSREQYF
TRBD2	TRBV5-1	few	16	TRBJ2-7	TGCGCCAGCACCATAGGGACTAGCGGGAGCCGTTACGAGCAGTACTTC	CASTIGTSGSRYEQYF
TRBD1	TRBV6-5	NA	17	TRBJ1-2	TGTGCCAGCAGTTACTCGAGACTGACAGGGGATGGCTATGGCTACACCTTC	CASSYSRLTGDGYGYTF
NA	TRBV11-2	NA	17	TRBJ2-2	TGTGCCAGCAGCTCCGACCCGACAGAGGTCGACACCGGGGAGCTGTTTTTT	CASSSDPTEVDTGELFF
NA	TRBV5-8	few	13	TRBJ2-7	TGTGCCAGCAGCCCCCGGGACCCGCGGGAGCAGTACTTC	CASSPRDPREQYF
NA	TRBV28	NA	12	TRBJ1-5	TGTGCCAGCAGCCTAGTAGGTCAGTCCCAGCATTTT	CASSLVGQSQHF
NA	TRBV7-3	few	15	TRBJ2-6	TGTGCCAGCAGCTTCGCTCATGCTGGGGCCAACGTCCTGACTTTC	CASSFAHAGANVLTF
NA	TRBV5-4	NA	14	TRBJ1-2	TGTGCCAGCAAGGACCCCGGGGGGCAACGGGGCTACACCTTC	CASKDPGGQRGYTF
NA	TRBV25-1	NA	14	TRBJ1-3	TGTGCCAGCAGTGAAGAGAGCTCTGGAAACACCATATATTTT	CASSEESSGNTIYF